Shown below are 17 T cell receptor beta chains from a single sample sequenced in a study of cytomegalovirus exposure and HLA in healthy donors. Amplification used 60 Vbeta primers and 13 Jbeta primers. The data were produced by immunoSEQ multiplex PCR, yet TCRdb's version contains in-frame clones alone and is incomplete. The sample lists 150,000 or so clones; 65% to 70% were seen once. Specimen: PBMCs. The receptors shown here come from a man aged 25 to 40 in good health and CMV-seropositive.

V is TRBV4-1 and J is TRBJ2-2; no definite D call. The CDR3 sequence is 12 residues long. In germline, CDR1 is MGHRA, CDR2 YSYEKL. The germline V and J ends were trimmed by 1 base and 7 bases, with 4 bases remaining between them. The CDR3 nucleotides are TGCGCCAGCAGCCAAGCGGGCGGGGAGCTGTTTTTT. Translation: CASSQAGGELFF.

This chain connects TRBV27 to TRBJ2-1; TRBD2 matches 14 bases. Trimming at V came to 5 bases and at J to 3 bases, leaving 3 bases not matched to a gene. The CDR3 runs 16 residues. CDR1 is MNHEY and CDR2 is SMNVEV in the germline V gene (reference sequence). In nucleotides, the CDR3 is TGTGCCAGCAGTGAAGGGACTAGCGGGAGCTACAATGAGCAGTTCTTC. Amino acids: CASSEGTSGSYNEQFF.

The chain has TRBV5-1 and TRBJ1-5, with D possibly being TRBD1 (6 bases). CDR3 length equals 15 residues. Germline V gene lookup returns CDR1 SGHRS and CDR2 YFSETQ. Trimming removed 2 bases from V and 0 bases from J, with 9 bases in between. CDR3 protein: CASSFRGASNQPQHF. The CDR3 DNA reads TGCGCCAGCAGCTTCCGGGGGGCTAGCAATCAGCCCCAGCATTTT.

The chain carries TRBV12-5 and TRBJ1-5, with D hard to call. The CDR3 extends over 10 amino acids. Trimming cost V 6 bases and J 6 bases, with 3 bases left between them. The germline CDR1 and CDR2 sequences are LGHNT and FRNRAP. CDR3 sequence: CASGAQPQHF. DNA of the CDR3: TGTGCTAGTGGAGCTCAGCCCCAGCATTTT.

The V gene is TRBV11-1, the J gene TRBJ1-1, with TRBD1 identical over 7 bases. CDR3 length: 14 amino acids. J was trimmed by 0 bases and V by 5 bases; bases with no gene match: 3. Germline loops: CDR1 SGHAT, CDR2 FQDESV (reference sequence). Here the CDR3 reads CASSRDRMNTEAFF. CDR3 DNA: TGTGCCAGCAGCCGGGACAGAATGAACACTGAAGCTTTCTTT.

The V call is TRBV18, the J call TRBJ1-4; 7 bases fit TRBD1. Germline V gene lookup returns CDR1 KGHSH and CDR2 LQKENI. V trimming: 3 bases; J trimming: 7 bases; junction bases outside the gene matches: 5. CDR3 length equals 14 residues. The CDR3 here is CASSPRDSLEKLFF. In DNA form, the CDR3 reads TGTGCCAGCTCACCCCGGGACAGCCTTGAAAAACTGTTTTTT.

The rearrangement links TRBV19 to TRBJ1-1, with 7 bases identical to TRBD1. J gave up 0 bases and V 8 bases, and 12 bases lay outside the gene matches. CDR1 and CDR2 (germline): LNHDA, SQIVND (reference sequence). The CDR3 has 16 residues. Written as DNA, the CDR3 is TGTGCCAGTTCAGGGGGGCTGGTCGCCCTGAACACTGAAGCTTTCTTT. Protein: CASSGGLVALNTEAFF.

V gene TRBV9 combines with J gene TRBJ2-2, with D hard to call. Germline values: CDR1 SGDLS, CDR2 YYNGEE. With 0 bases removed from V and 6 bases from J, the gap between germline ends came to 9 bases. The CDR3 has 14 residues. CDR3 residues: CASSVAGWPGELFF. In DNA, the CDR3 is TGTGCCAGCAGCGTAGCGGGTTGGCCCGGGGAGCTGTTTTTT.

V and J are TRBV4-2 and TRBJ1-5; 8 bases line up with TRBD1. Trimming at V came to 6 bases and at J to 6 bases, leaving 10 bases not matched to a gene. This CDR3 is 15 amino acids long. Germline V gene sequence: CDR1 LGHNA, CDR2 YNFKEQ. The CDR3 loop is CASRRDDRGSQPQHF. The CDR3 region has the DNA TGTGCCAGCAGACGAGATGACAGGGGAAGTCAGCCCCAGCATTTT.

V gene TRBV7-2 combines with J gene TRBJ1-5; D is ambiguous. This CDR3 contains 15 residues. Between the trimmed V and J ends, which lost 5 bases and 3 bases, there was a span of 14 bases. From germline, CDR1 is SGHTA and CDR2 FQGNSA. The CDR3 nucleotides read TGTGCCAGCAGCACCGTCGAGGGTAACAATCAGCCCCAGCATTTT. It specifies CASSTVEGNNQPQHF.

The V call is TRBV19, the J call TRBJ2-7; maybe TRBD2 (5 bases). Germline V gives CDR1 LNHDA, CDR2 SQIVND (reference sequence). Trimming took 0 bases from V and 2 from J, leaving 17 bases between them. The CDR3 consists of 17 residues. The CDR3 here is CASSIDISDSITYEQYF. The DNA for the CDR3 is TGTGCCAGTAGTATAGATATTTCGGACTCAATAACCTACGAGCAGTACTTC.

The V gene is TRBV19, the J gene TRBJ2-7, with D unresolved. In germline, CDR1 is LNHDA, CDR2 SQIVND (reference sequence). CDR3 size: 13 residues. Trimming left V 3 bases short and J 6 bases short, with 12 bases between. CDR3 sequence reads: CASSMNRGTEQYF. The DNA of the CDR3 is TGTGCCAGTAGTATGAATCGAGGAACCGAGCAGTACTTC.

This clone occurred a few times. The chain links TRBV7-9 to TRBJ2-1; D possibly corresponds to TRBD2 (5 bases). The V and J ends lost 6 bases and 9 bases respectively, with 18 bases between them. There are 14 residues in the CDR3. Germline V lookup: CDR1 SEHNR, CDR2 FQNEAQ (reference sequence). Here the CDR3 reads CASSYESGAGEQFF. The CDR3 bases are TGTGCCAGCAGTTATGAGAGCGGTGCTGGTGAGCAGTTCTTC.

The V gene is TRBV5-1, the J gene TRBJ1-3, with a possible D match to TRBD1 (6 bases). Trimming left V 4 bases short and J 2 bases short, with 16 bases between. The CDR3 runs 16 residues. Germline V lookup: CDR1 SGHRS, CDR2 YFSETQ. The CDR3 sequence: CASSNAGPGAGNTIYF. The CDR3 coding sequence is TGCGCCAGCAGCAATGCAGGGCCAGGGGCTGGAAACACCATATATTTT. Using reference TRBV5-1 and TRBJ1-3 for the parts outside the CDR3, the full variable domain is KAGVTQTPRYLIKTRGQQVTLSCSPISGHRSVSWYQQTPGQGLQFLFEYFSETQRNKGNFPGRFSGRQFSNSRSEMNVSTLELGDSALYLCASSNAGPGAGNTIYFGEGSWLTVV.

The V and J genes are TRBV6-5 and TRBJ2-5; D perhaps matches TRBD2 (6 bases). The V gene's germline CDR1 is MNHEY and CDR2 SVGAGI. The CDR3 runs to 13 residues. V lost 6 bases and J 4 bases, leaving 12 bases between the germline ends. The CDR3 is CASSPGRRETQYF. The CDR3 bases are TGTGCCAGCAGCCCTGGGAGGCGAGAGACCCAGTACTTC.

This clone was counted between two and nine times. The chain joins TRBV25-1 to TRBJ2-3; TRBD2 is a possible D gene (6 bases). Deletions cut 7 bases from V and 1 base from J, with 9 bases between. In germline, CDR1 is MGHDK, CDR2 SYGVNS. This CDR3 has 13 amino acids. In DNA form, the CDR3 reads TGTGCCAGCACCTTAGCGGGCACAGATACGCAGTATTTT. Translation: CASTLAGTDTQYF. Full variable domain (outside the CDR3, taken from reference TRBV25-1 and TRBJ2-3): EADIYQTPRYLVIGTGKKITLECSQTMGHDKMYWYQQDPGMELHLIHYSYGVNSTEKGDLSSESTVSRIRTEHFPLTLESARPSHTSQYLCASTLAGTDTQYFGPGTRLTVL.

This sequence joins TRBV6-1 and TRBJ2-3, with D possibly matching TRBD2 (5 bases). Germline CDR1 reads MNHNS; CDR2 reads SASEGT. This CDR3 is 15 amino acids long. The ends were cut back, 6 bases at V and 3 bases at J, with 16 bases in the middle. CDR3 sequence reads: CASRMLAGGTDTQYF. In DNA form, the CDR3 reads TGTGCCAGCAGAATGTTGGCGGGTGGAACAGATACGCAGTATTTT.